The clone carrying this TCR beta chain was counted ten times or more. Its antigen is unknown. Patients were all untreated before their thyroid surgery. Germline lookup yields CDR1 SGHNT and CDR2 YENEEA. There are 14 residues in the CDR3. V dropped 1 base and J dropped 3 bases, with 9 bases sitting between them. This entry is derived from a study of metastatic and nonmetastatic thyroid tumors. Study outcomes and limitations: Reported TCR beta diversity, measured in blood and tumor, was significantly higher for malignant thyroid tumors than for benign nodules.

TCRdb re-clonotyped the PCR reads through MiXCR. The sample lists roughly 22,000 clones, under 15% occurring once. Material: blood. The sequence derives from a female donor with papillary thyroid cancer or a benign thyroid nodule (not recorded which). Some clones in this sample may be carry-over from other donors' samples. The rearrangement joins TRBV11-3 to TRBJ1-1; unclear D gene. CDR3 bases: TGTGCCAGCAGCTTAGCGGGTTTTGACACTGAAGCTTTCTTT. It codes for CASSLAGFDTEAFF.